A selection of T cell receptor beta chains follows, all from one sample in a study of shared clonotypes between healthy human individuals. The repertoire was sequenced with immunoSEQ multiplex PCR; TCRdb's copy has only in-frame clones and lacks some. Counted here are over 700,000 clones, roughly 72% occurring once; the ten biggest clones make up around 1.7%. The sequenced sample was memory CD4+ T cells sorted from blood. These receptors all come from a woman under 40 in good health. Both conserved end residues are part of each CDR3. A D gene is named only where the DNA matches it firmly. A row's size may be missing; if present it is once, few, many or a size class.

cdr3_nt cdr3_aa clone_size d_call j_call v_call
TGCGCCAGCAGCCCGGGACAGGGGGCTAGAGCTTTCTTT CASSPGQGARAFF . TRBD1 TRBJ1-1 TRBV4-1
TGCACCAGCAGCCAAGACCCGGGACAGGGACGTAGCACAGATACGCAGTATTTT CTSSQDPGQGRSTDTQYF . . TRBJ2-3 TRBV1
TGTGCCAGCAGCCCCCCCGGGCTGGAGACCCAGTACTTC CASSPPGLETQYF . . TRBJ2-5 TRBV21-1
TGTGCCAGTAGTATTTCTACCCTGACTAGTCGCAATGAGCAGTTCTTC CASSISTLTSRNEQFF many . TRBJ2-1 TRBV19
TGTGCCAGCAGGCCCAGGGTCCCTGGGGCCAACGTCCTGACTTTC CASRPRVPGANVLTF once . TRBJ2-6 TRBV6-5
TGCGCCAGCAGCATCGACAGGGTCTCCTACAATGAGCAGTTCTTC CASSIDRVSYNEQFF few TRBD1 TRBJ2-1 TRBV5-1
TGTGCCAGCAGCCCAACGCAGGTTGGGGAGCTGTTTTTT CASSPTQVGELFF . . TRBJ2-2 TRBV7-9
TGTGCCACCACGACAGGGGGCACTGAAGCTTTCTTT CATTTGGTEAFF . TRBD1 TRBJ1-1 TRBV25-1
TGTGCCAGCAGATACCGGGCCCCGAACACCGGGGAGCTGTTTTTT CASRYRAPNTGELFF . . TRBJ2-2 TRBV27
TGCGCCAGCAGCCAAGATAAGGGGGCTATATCCTACGAGCAGTACTTC CASSQDKGAISYEQYF . TRBD1 TRBJ2-7 TRBV4-1
TGTGCCAGTAGTATAGTAGGGATTCCGGGAAGCTCCTACGAGCAGTACTTC CASSIVGIPGSSYEQYF few . TRBJ2-7 TRBV19
TGTGCTGTGGGGCCCGTTTTTAACACCGGGGAGCTGTTTTTT CAVGPVFNTGELFF . . TRBJ2-2 TRBV19
TGCGCCAGCAGCGTGGACTTCCGCTACGAGCAGTACTTC CASSVDFRYEQYF . . TRBJ2-7 TRBV5-1
TGTGCCAGCAGTTCAACATACTCCCAACAGCCCCAGCATTTT CASSSTYSQQPQHF . . TRBJ1-5 TRBV6-5
TGTGCCAGCAGCTCTGGCTGGGAAGGCTATGGCTACACCTTC CASSSGWEGYGYTF . . TRBJ1-2 TRBV5-8
TGTGTCAGAAGCTTAGCGTCGAGCTCTGGGGCCAACGTCCTGACTTTC CVRSLASSSGANVLTF . . TRBJ2-6 TRBV7-5
TGTGCCAGCAGTATCAGGTTAGGGCTTTACACAGATACGCAGTATTTT CASSIRLGLYTDTQYF . . TRBJ2-3 TRBV28
TGTGCCAGCAGCTTCTCGACAGGGACCCAAAATACGCAGTATTTT CASSFSTGTQNTQYF . TRBD1 TRBJ2-3 TRBV5-5